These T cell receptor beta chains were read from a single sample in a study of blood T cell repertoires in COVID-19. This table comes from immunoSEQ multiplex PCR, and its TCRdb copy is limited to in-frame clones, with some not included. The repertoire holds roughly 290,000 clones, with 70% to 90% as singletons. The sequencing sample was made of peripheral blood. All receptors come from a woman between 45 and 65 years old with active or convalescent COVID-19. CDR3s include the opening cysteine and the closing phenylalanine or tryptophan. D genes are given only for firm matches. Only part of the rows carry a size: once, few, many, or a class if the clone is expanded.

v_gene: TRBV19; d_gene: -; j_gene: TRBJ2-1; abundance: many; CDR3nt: TGTGCCAGTAGTATAAACAGCCACAATGAGCAGTTCTTC; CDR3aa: CASSINSHNEQFF
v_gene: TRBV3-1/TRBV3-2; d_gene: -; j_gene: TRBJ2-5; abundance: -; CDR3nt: TGTGCCAGCAGCCAACGGGGGGCGATACGAGAGACCCAGTACTTC; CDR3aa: CASSQRGAIRETQYF
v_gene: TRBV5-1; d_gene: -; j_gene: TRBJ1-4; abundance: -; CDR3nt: TGCGCCAGCGGACAGCTTGATAATGAAAAACTGTTTTTT; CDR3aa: CASGQLDNEKLFF
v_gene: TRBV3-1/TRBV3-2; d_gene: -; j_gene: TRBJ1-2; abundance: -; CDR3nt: TGTGCCAGCAGCCTTGGACAGTATGGCTACACCTTC; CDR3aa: CASSLGQYGYTF
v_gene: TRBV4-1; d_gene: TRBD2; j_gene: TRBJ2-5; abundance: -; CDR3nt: TGCGCCAGCAGCCAAGCGTCGGGAGCGGGAGTCCGCCAAGAGACCCAGTACTTC; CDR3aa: CASSQASGAGVRQETQYF
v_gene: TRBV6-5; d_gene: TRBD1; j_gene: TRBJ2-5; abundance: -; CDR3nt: TGTGCCAGCAGGGGTGGACAGGCCATGTGGACCCAGTACTTC; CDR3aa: CASRGGQAMWTQYF
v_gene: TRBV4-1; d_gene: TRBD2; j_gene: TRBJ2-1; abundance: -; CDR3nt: TGCGCCAGCAGCCAAGATCAGACTAGCGGGAGGGGTGAGCAGTTCTTC; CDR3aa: CASSQDQTSGRGEQFF
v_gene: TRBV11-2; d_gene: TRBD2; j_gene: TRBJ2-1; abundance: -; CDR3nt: TGTGCCAGCAGCTCGGGACTAGCGGATTCCCTATCCTACAATGAGCAGTTCTTC; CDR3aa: CASSSGLADSLSYNEQFF
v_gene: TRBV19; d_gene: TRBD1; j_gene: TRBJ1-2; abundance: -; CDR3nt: TGTGCCAGTAGCTTCTACAGGGGGCCAGGCTACACCTTC; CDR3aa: CASSFYRGPGYTF
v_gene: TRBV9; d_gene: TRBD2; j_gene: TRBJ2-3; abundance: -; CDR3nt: TGTGCCAGCAGCGTAGCTACGGGCGGGAGAAGTGCAGATACGCAGTATTTT; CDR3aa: CASSVATGGRSADTQYF
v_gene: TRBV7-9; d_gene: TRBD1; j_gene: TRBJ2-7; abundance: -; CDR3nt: TGTGCCAGCAGCAAGGGACAGGGGGCGAAGTACGAGCAGTACTTC; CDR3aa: CASSKGQGAKYEQYF
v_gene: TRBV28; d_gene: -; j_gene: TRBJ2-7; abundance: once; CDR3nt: TGTGCCAGCAGTTCCCCTCTGTCCGAGCAGTACTTC; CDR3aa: CASSSPLSEQYF
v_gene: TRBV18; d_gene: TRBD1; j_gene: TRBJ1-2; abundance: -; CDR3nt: TGTGCCAGCTCATCCGGGACAGGGGATGGCTACACCTTC; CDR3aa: CASSSGTGDGYTF
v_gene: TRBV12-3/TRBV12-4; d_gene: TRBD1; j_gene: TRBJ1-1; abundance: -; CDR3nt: TGTGCCAGCACCGGGACAGGGAGAACTGAAGCTTTCTTT; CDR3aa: CASTGTGRTEAFF
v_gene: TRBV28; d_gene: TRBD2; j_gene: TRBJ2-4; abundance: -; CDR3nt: TGTGCCAGCAACCCCCGGGCTAGCGGGAGAAGCCGTACTGGAAACATTCAGTACTTC; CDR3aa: CASNPRASGRSRTGNIQYF
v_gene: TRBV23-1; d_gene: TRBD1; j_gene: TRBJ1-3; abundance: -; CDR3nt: TGCGCCAGCAAAACAGGGGTAGCTGGAAACACCATATATTTT; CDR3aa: CASKTGVAGNTIYF
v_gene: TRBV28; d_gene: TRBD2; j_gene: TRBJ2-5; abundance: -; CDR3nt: TGTGCCAGCAGAAGTCGCGGGAGAGGTCGAGAGACCCAGTACTTC; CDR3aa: CASRSRGRGRETQYF
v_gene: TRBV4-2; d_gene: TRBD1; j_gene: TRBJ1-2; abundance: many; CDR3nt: TGTGCCAGCAGCCAGGTAGACAGGGGTTCGCACGGCTACACCTTC; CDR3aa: CASSQVDRGSHGYTF
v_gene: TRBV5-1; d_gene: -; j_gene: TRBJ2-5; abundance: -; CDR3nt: TGCGCCAGCAGGCCGGGGAGCCCACAAGAGACCCAGTACTTC; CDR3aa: CASRPGSPQETQYF
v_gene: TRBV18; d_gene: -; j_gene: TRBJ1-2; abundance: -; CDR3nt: TGTGCCAGCTCACCAAATCCAAACTATGGCTACACCTTC; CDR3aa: CASSPNPNYGYTF
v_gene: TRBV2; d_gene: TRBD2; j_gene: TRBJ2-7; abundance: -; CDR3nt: TGTGCCAGCAGTGGTGGTACTAGCGGCTCCTACGAGCAGTACTTC; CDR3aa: CASSGGTSGSYEQYF
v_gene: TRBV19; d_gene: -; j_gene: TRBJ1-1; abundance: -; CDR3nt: TGTGCCAGTAGTATACGAGACACGTTACACACTGAAGCTTTCTTT; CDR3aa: CASSIRDTLHTEAFF
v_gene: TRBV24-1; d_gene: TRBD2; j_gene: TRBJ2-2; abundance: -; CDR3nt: TGTGCCACCAGTGATCCATTCCCGGGACTAAAAACCGGGGAGCTGTTTTTT; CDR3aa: CATSDPFPGLKTGELFF
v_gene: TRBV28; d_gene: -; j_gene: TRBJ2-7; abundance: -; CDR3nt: TGTGCCAGCAGTTCGGGACAATGGGAGCAGTACTTC; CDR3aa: CASSSGQWEQYF
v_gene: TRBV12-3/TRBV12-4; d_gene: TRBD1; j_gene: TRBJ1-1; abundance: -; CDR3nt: TGTGCCAGCATTCAGGGGGCGGGCACTGAAGCTTTCTTT; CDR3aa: CASIQGAGTEAFF
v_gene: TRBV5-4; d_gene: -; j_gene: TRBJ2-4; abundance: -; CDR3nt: TGTGCCAGCAGCTTGACGGGGAGTCCTAAAAACATTCAGTACTTC; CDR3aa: CASSLTGSPKNIQYF
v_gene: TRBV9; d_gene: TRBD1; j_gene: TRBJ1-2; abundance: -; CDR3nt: TGTGCCAGCAGCGGGACAGGGGGCGATGGCTACACCTTC; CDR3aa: CASSGTGGDGYTF
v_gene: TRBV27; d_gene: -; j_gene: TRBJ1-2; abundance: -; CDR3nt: TGTGCCAGCAGTTCCACGGGGGGGGCGGGTGGCTACACCTTC; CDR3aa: CASSSTGGAGGYTF
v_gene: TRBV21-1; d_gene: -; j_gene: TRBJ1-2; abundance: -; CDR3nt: TGTGCCAGCAGCAAATGCGCGGGACAGGGGGCGCGCCACTATGGCTACACCTTC; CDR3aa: CASSKCAGQGARHYGYTF
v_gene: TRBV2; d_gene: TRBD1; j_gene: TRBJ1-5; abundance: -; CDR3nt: TGTGCCAGCAAGCCGGGACAGGGTGGACAGCCCCAGCATTTT; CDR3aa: CASKPGQGGQPQHF
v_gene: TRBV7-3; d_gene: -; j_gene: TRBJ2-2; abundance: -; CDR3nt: TGTGCCAGCAGCATATTGCCGGGACTCGAAGGCCCCGGGGAGCTGTTTTTT; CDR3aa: CASSILPGLEGPGELFF
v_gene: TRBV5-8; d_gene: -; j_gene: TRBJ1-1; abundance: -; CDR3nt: TGTGCCAGCAGCTTGAACAGGGACACTGAAGCTTTCTTT; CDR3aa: CASSLNRDTEAFF
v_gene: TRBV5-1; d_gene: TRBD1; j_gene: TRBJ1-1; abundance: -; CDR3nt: TGCGCCAGCAGCACGAAACAGGGGGGGAACACTGAAGCTTTCTTT; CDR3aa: CASSTKQGGNTEAFF
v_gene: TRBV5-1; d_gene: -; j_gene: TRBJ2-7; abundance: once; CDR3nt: TGCGCCAGCAGCTTTGGAGGTCCTACCTCCTACGAGCAGTACTTC; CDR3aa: CASSFGGPTSYEQYF
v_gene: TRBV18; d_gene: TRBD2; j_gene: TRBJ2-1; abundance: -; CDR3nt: TGTGCCAGCTCACCGACTAGCGGGAGTAAGAATGAGCAGTTCTTC; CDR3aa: CASSPTSGSKNEQFF
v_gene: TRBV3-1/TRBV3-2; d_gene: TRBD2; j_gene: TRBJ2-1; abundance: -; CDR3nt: TGTGCCAGCAGCCTTGCGGGGGCGGGAGGGTCCTACAATGAGCAGTTCTTC; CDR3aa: CASSLAGAGGSYNEQFF
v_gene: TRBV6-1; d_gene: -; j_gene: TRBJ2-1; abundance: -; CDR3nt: TGTGCCAGCAGTGAGTTCCGCGGAGGTTACTACAATGAGCAGTTCTTC; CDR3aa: CASSEFRGGYYNEQFF
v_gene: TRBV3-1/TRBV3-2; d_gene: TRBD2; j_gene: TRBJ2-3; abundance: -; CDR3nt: TGTGCCTCTAGCGGGAGCAGTCGCCCAGATACGCAGTATTTT; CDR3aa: CASSGSSRPDTQYF
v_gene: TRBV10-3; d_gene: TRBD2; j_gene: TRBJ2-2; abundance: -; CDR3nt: TGTGCCATCAGTGTATCGGGGGGACTGAACACCGGGGAGCTGTTTTTT; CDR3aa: CAISVSGGLNTGELFF
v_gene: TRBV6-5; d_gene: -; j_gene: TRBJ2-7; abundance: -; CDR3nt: TGTGTTGTATTGGACAGATACTACGAGCAGTACTTC; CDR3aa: CVVLDRYYEQYF
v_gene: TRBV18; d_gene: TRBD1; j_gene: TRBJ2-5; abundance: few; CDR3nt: TGTGCCAGCTCACCACAGCGGACAGGGGGCTGGGAGACCCAGTACTTC; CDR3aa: CASSPQRTGGWETQYF
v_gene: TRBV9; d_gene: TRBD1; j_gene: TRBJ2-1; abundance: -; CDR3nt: TGTGCCAGCAGCGTAGTGGGGACAGGGGGTAATGAGCAGTTCTTC; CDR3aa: CASSVVGTGGNEQFF
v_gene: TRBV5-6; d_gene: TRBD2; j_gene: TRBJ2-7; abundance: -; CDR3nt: TGTGCCAGCAGCTACCTACTAGCGGGGCGCTACGAGCAGTACTTC; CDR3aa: CASSYLLAGRYEQYF